This TCR beta chain emerged from a study of cytomegalovirus exposure and HLA in healthy donors. Study-wide results and limits: Later analysis identified a missense DCLRE1C variant that was linked to TCR beta V- and J-gene trimming. Judged likely to be a sequencing artifact was a cluster of highly shared sequence variants.

A remark on this clone: Its cognate antigen is unknown.

Primers for the PCR totalled 60 Vbeta and 13 Jbeta. Original handling: Among the unique TCR beta chains that a later analysis counted, around 82 million in all, roughly 11 million were shared. Some clones are missing from TCRdb's copy, which holds only in-frame ones; the method was immunoSEQ multiplex PCR. That table furnishes V, J and clone size, whereas the DNA furnished D and trimming. The top ten clones hold approximately 3.1% of a sample with under 200,000 clones, roughly 71% of them seen once. The CDR3 sequence is 15 residues long. The V gene end was trimmed by 4 bases and the J gene end by 3 bases; junction bases not matched to a gene: 8. Germline CDR1 GTSNPN, CDR2 SVGIG (reference sequence).

Sequencing was performed on PBMCs. This sequence was found in a woman aged 45-65 years in good health and CMV-seropositive. This chain joins TRBV30 and TRBJ2-2; 7 nucleotides line up with TRBD2. CDR3 amino acids: CAWTSLAEDTGELFF. CDR3 bases: TGTGCCTGGACGTCCCTAGCGGAGGACACCGGGGAGCTGTTTTTT. The full variable domain, its missing parts supplied by reference TRBV30 and TRBJ2-2, is SQTIHQWPATLVQPVGSPLSLECTVEGTSNPNLYWYRQAAGRGLQLLFYSVGIGQISSEVPQNLSASRPQDRQFILSSKKLLLSDSGFYLCAWTSLAEDTGELFFGEGSRLTVL.